This T cell receptor beta chain appears in the sequencing data of a study of blood T cell repertoires in COVID-19. Study-wide background: Sources were T cells, B-cell-depleted T cells, or PBMCs; the material itself was cDNA or gDNA.

In the original processing: The assay estimated nucleated cells by amplifying reference gene primers. Libraries were prepared by immunoSEQ multiplex PCR; TCRdb keeps only in-frame clonotypes and omits some of them. Clone size and the V and J calls come from that table; the DNA yielded D and trimming. The sample holds 80,000 to 100,000 clones; about four fifths are singletons and the top ten take approximately 16%. The germline gives CDR1 SGHTS, CDR2 YDEGEE. Trimming cost V 0 bases and J 0 bases, with 13 bases left between them. CDR3 length: 17 residues. This rearrangement joins TRBV5-8 to TRBJ1-3; weak D call: TRBD1 (6 bases). This clonotype was obtained from a human donor in a cohort sampled during active COVID-19. The specimen was peripheral blood. For the CDR3, the DNA is TGTGCCAGCAGCTTGGCTCCCACAGGGAGCTCTGGAAACACCATATATTTT. Its protein product is CASSLAPTGSSGNTIYF.